These 19 T cell receptor beta chains share one sample of origin, sequenced in a study of identical twins. Each CDR3 protein is one row after TCRdb ran MiXCR on the 5' RACE reads. Of hundreds of thousands of distinct CDR3 sequences in the sample, about a fifth were seen once. This sample was also put to use in a study of yellow fever vaccine responses in identical twins.

The material sequenced was CD4+ T cells sorted from blood. The receptors derive from a woman aged 18-30 years in good health.

The CDR3 sequence: CASSHGTSGKRSYEQYF. The CDR3 DNA reads TGTGCCAGCAGTCATGGGACTAGCGGGAAAAGGTCCTACGAGCAGTACTTC. The genes are TRBV6-1 and TRBJ2-7, with 13 bases aligning to TRBD2. Trimming at V came to 5 bases and at J to 1 base, leaving 8 bases not matched to a gene. The V gene's germline CDR1 is MNHNS and CDR2 SASEGT. The CDR3 extends over 17 amino acids.

This clonotype came up a few times. The genes are TRBV6-1 and TRBJ2-1; 15 bases are shared with TRBD2. V trimming: 8 bases; J trimming: 2 bases; junction bases outside the gene matches: 7. Per germline, CDR1 MNHNS and CDR2 SASEGT. The length of the CDR3 is 17 residues. The CDR3 DNA reads as TGTGCCAGCGGACTAGCGGGGGGGCGAGCCCCCTACAATGAGCAGTTCTTC. It is translated as CASGLAGGRAPYNEQFF.

This clonotype was counted a few times. The chain carries TRBV19 and TRBJ2-5; a possible D gene is TRBD2 (5 bases). The V end was cut by 5 bases, the J end by 5 bases, with 18 bases between. This CDR3 is built from 15 residues. Germline V CDR1 and CDR2: LNHDA, SQIVND (reference sequence). CDR3 region: CASSPTSSGVETQYF. In nucleotides, the CDR3 is TGTGCCAGTAGTCCCACGTCCTCCGGGGTCGAGACCCAGTACTTC.

This clonotype was detected many times. This chain links TRBV5-1 with TRBJ2-2; 8 nucleotides agree with TRBD1. The CDR3 consists of 16 residues. The ends lost 2 bases at V and 1 base at J; junction bases unmatched: 4. Looked up from germline, CDR1 is SGHRS and CDR2 is YFSETQ. CDR3 amino acids: CASSFSGTGNTGELFF. The CDR3 coding sequence is TGCGCCAGCAGCTTTTCCGGGACAGGGAACACCGGGGAGCTGTTTTTT.

This clonotype was seen a handful of times. The rearrangement links TRBV12-3 or TRBV12-4 to TRBJ2-2, with D uncertain. Deletions cut 8 bases from V and 6 bases from J, with 10 bases between. This CDR3 region has 12 residues. CDR3 protein: CASGRVAGELFF. The CDR3 DNA reads TGTGCCAGCGGGCGCGTCGCCGGGGAGCTGTTTTTT.

This clonotype was seen a few times. The genes are TRBV21-1 and TRBJ2-7. TRBV21-1 is given as a pseudogene. CDR3 length: 15 residues. The CDR3 DNA sequence: TGTGCCAGCAGCAAAGCGGTCTACATCAGCTACGAGCAGTACTTC. Its translation: CASSKAVYISYEQYF.

V and J are TRBV11-2 and TRBJ2-3; tentative D call: TRBD1 (5 bases). Trimming shortened V by 5 bases and J by 2 bases, and 14 bases separated the two germline ends. The CDR3 is 15 residues long. CDR1 is SGHAT and CDR2 is FQNNGV in the germline V gene. This chain's CDR3 is CASSPFQGYTDTQYF. As DNA, the CDR3 is TGTGCCAGCAGCCCGTTCCAGGGATACACAGATACGCAGTATTTT.

This clonotype showed up just a few times. J is TRBJ2-1 and V is TRBV10-3; D not resolved. CDR1 and CDR2 (germline): ENHRY, SYGVKD. The CDR3 sequence is 14 residues long. Trimming pared 3 bases from V and 2 bases from J, leaving 8 bases between. CDR3 sequence reads: CAISDARTYNEQFF. The CDR3 DNA reads as TGTGCCATCAGTGACGCCAGGACCTACAATGAGCAGTTCTTC.

This clonotype was counted between two and nine times. This sequence joins TRBV7-9 and TRBJ2-1, with 7 bases matching TRBD1. Looked up from germline, CDR1 is SEHNR and CDR2 is FQNEAQ (reference sequence). The CDR3 spans 15 residues. V shed 6 bases and J 2 bases; nucleotides not matched to a gene: 7. CDR3 bases: TGTGCCAGCAGAGAAGGACAGGACCCCTACAATGAGCAGTTCTTC. Protein product: CASREGQDPYNEQFF. The full variable domain, completed using reference TRBV7-9 and TRBJ2-1, is DTGVSQNPRHKITKRGQNVTFRCDPISEHNRLYWYRQTLGQGPEFLTYFQNEAQLEKSRLLSDRFSAERPKGSFSTLEIQRTEQGDSAMYLCASREGQDPYNEQFFGPGTRLTVL.

CDR3 coding DNA: TGTGCCAGTAGTATAGGACAGGGCCCAGATACGCAGTATTTT. It is translated as CASSIGQGPDTQYF. The chain joins TRBV19 to TRBJ2-3; 7 nucleotides match TRBD1. V lost 1 base and J lost 4; bases outside the gene matches: 2. This CDR3 has 14 residues. CDR1 LNHDA and CDR2 SQIVND come from the germline V gene (reference sequence).

The CDR3 DNA follows: TGCAGTCGACTAGCGGGAGCCGGAGATACGCAGTATTTT. Amino acids: CSRLAGAGDTQYF. The chain employs TRBV20-1 and TRBJ2-3; TRBD2 agrees at 12 bases. Germline V gene lookup returns CDR1 DFQATT and CDR2 SNEGSKA (reference sequence). The CDR3 has 13 amino acids. V lost 8 bases, J lost 5 bases, and 5 bases stayed unmatched.

This clonotype showed up just a few times. The rearrangement links TRBV12-3 or TRBV12-4 to TRBJ1-2; D possibly corresponds to TRBD1 (5 bases). V shed 6 bases and J shed 6 bases, with 17 bases lying between them. The CDR3 extends over 14 amino acids. The CDR3 is CASRPRQSLNGYTF. CDR3 in DNA: TGTGCCAGCAGGCCCCGACAGAGTTTGAATGGCTACACCTTC.

In this sample, this clonotype turned up many times. The rearrangement links TRBV7-2 to TRBJ1-6; D not resolved. The CDR3 loop spans 16 amino acids. V was trimmed by 1 base and J by 0 bases, leaving 7 bases between them. Germline CDR1 is SGHTA and CDR2 is FQGNSA. CDR3 nucleotides: TGTGCCAGCAGCTTAGGCCAGAGCTCCTATAATTCACCCCTCCACTTT. It codes for CASSLGQSSYNSPLHF.

This sequence joins TRBV12-3 or TRBV12-4 and TRBJ2-2; D might be TRBD1 (6 bases). The CDR3 loop spans 14 amino acids. Deletions cut 7 bases from V and 4 bases from J, with 13 bases between. The CDR3 DNA follows: TGTGCCAGCACCATCTTAGGGGGCACCGGGGAGCTGTTTTTT. It encodes CASTILGGTGELFF.

The J gene is TRBJ2-1, the V gene TRBV14, with a weak D call TRBD2 (6 bases). The CDR3 runs to 15 residues. Between the trimmed V and J ends, which lost 2 bases and 3 bases, there was a span of 11 bases. Germline CDR1 reads SGHDN; CDR2 reads FVKESK. CDR3: CASSQWEVLYNEQFF. For the CDR3, the DNA is TGTGCCAGCAGCCAATGGGAGGTTCTCTACAATGAGCAGTTCTTC.

This clonotype was detected only a few times. As DNA, the CDR3 is TGTGCCAGCAGCCTCTCTAGCGGGGGGTACTACTTC. Its translation is CASSLSSGGYYF. The V and J genes are TRBV2 and TRBJ2-4; TRBD2 matches 11 bases. This CDR3 has 12 residues. CDR1 and CDR2 from the germline V gene are SNHLY and FYNNEI. Germline trimming cut 6 bases from V and 16 bases from J; bases unmatched to any gene: 8.

This clonotype came up many times. The J gene is TRBJ2-3, the V gene TRBV7-9; TRBD1 matches at 8 bases. The CDR3 has 15 residues. Germline trimming cut 11 bases from V and 5 bases from J; bases unmatched to any gene: 15. In germline, CDR1 is SEHNR, CDR2 FQNEAQ (reference sequence). The CDR3 spells CASSIISGGRDTQYF. The CDR3 region has the DNA TGTGCCTCATCCATCATTTCAGGGGGCAGAGATACGCAGTATTTT. The entire variable domain, with the rest obtained from reference TRBV7-9 and TRBJ2-3, is as follows: DTGVSQNPRHKITKRGQNVTFRCDPISEHNRLYWYRQTLGQGPEFLTYFQNEAQLEKSRLLSDRFSAERPKGSFSTLEIQRTEQGDSAMYLCASSIISGGRDTQYFGPGTRLTVL.

This clonotype has just a few counts. The chain joins TRBV12-3 or TRBV12-4 to TRBJ2-1; D is unresolved. The CDR3 sequence is 16 residues long. Trimming left V 2 bases short and J 0 bases short, with 11 bases between. The CDR3 region has the DNA TGTGCCAGCAGTTTAAGTCAGAGCATCTCCTACAATGAGCAGTTCTTC. Protein: CASSLSQSISYNEQFF.

The chain is built from TRBV19 and TRBJ2-3; 12 bases fit TRBD2. The germline V gene has CDR1 LNHDA and CDR2 SQIVND (reference sequence). The CDR3 loop spans 16 amino acids. The ends lost 4 bases at V and 1 base at J; junction bases unmatched: 3. CDR3 coding DNA: TGTGCCAGTAGTACACTAGCGGGAGGCCGCACAGATACGCAGTATTTT. It translates to CASSTLAGGRTDTQYF. Variable domain in full (rest from reference TRBV19 and TRBJ2-3): DGGITQSPKYLFRKEGQNVTLSCEQNLNHDAMYWYRQDPGQGLRLIYYSQIVNDFQKGDIAEGYSVSREKKESFPLTVTSAQKNPTAFYLCASSTLAGGRTDTQYFGPGTRLTVL.